This T cell receptor beta chain derives from a study of T-cell reconstitution after alpha-beta-depleted transplantation in children. Unique molecular identifiers were incorporated during preparation of the TCRbeta library. Via MiXCR, TCRdb re-called the PCR reads, giving one row per CDR3 protein. The sample lists about 490,000 distinct CDR3 sequences, under 12% occurring once. Trimming took 1 base from V and 5 from J, leaving 17 bases between them. This CDR3 contains 16 residues. The V gene's germline CDR1 is SGHTA and CDR2 FQGNSA. This clonotype was seen many times. The origin of this receptor is a child aged 2 to 15 with inherited bone marrow failure, due to receive a stem cell transplant. Sequences were derived from PBMCs, sampled before TCRalphabeta/CD19-depleted stem cell transplant. V usage is TRBV7-2 and J usage is TRBJ2-5, with unresolved D. The CDR3, as DNA: TGTGCCAGCAGCTTAGGGCTAGGTCATATAAGGGAGACCCAGTACTTC. Translated, it gives CASSLGLGHIRETQYF.